What follows is one T cell receptor (beta chain) and its context. Its antigen remains undetermined. No base quality values were provided; no much bigger clone lies one nucleotide off. The sample comes from a study of OX40 agonist ivuxolimab in advanced cancers. Background on the whole study: The costimulatory receptor OX40 (CD134) was targeted by ivuxolimab, a fully human IgG2 agonistic monoclonal antibody. Intravenous ivuxolimab was administered to patients every 2 weeks at six dose levels: 0.01, 0.1, 0.3, 1.5, 3 and 10 mg/kg. Of the roughly 54 dose-escalation patients, hepatocellular carcinoma was present in about 20, melanoma in approximately 15, renal cell carcinoma in 9 and head and neck cancer in 9. A male proportion of roughly 80% and a mean age of approximately 58 years, ranging from roughly 23 to 85, were recorded for the dose-escalation cohort. Prior anti-PD-1, anti-PD-L1 or anti-CTLA-4 therapy was permitted, and checkpoint inhibitors had been received by around 39% of dose-escalation patients. Three dose-escalation patients achieved partial responses, one with hepatocellular carcinoma and two with cutaneous melanoma. The purpose of peripheral TCRbeta sequencing was to test whether ivuxolimab changed TCR sequence diversity and led to clonal T-cell expansion. The paper reports the monotherapy dose-escalation portion (N ≈ 50 patients) of the phase I ivuxolimab trial. Study-wide conclusions, independent of this receptor: The antigen specificity of the clonally expanded peripheral T cells was not determined. After ivuxolimab, expanded clones were on average more numerous among CD8+ T cells than among CD4+ T cells. In the 0.1-3.0 mg/kg groups, partial responders were among the patients with the lowest normalized peripheral clonal expansion, particularly in CD8+ T cells. Low levels of normalized T-cell clonal expansion were also seen in some patients who did not respond. Clonal expansion of both CD4+ and CD8+ blood T cells was observed from baseline to week 6 at doses 0.1 to 3.0 mg/kg.

The CDR3 runs 13 amino acids, cysteine and phenylalanine included. Only CDR3 DNA remains: 39 bases, in frame from the first base. The germline V gene gives CDR1 as MRHNA and CDR2 as SNTAGT. V is shortened by 2 bases, J by 3 bases, and the region joining them spans 7 bases. For sequencing of the TCRbeta CDR3 region, genomic DNA was extracted from the sorted cells. The immunoSEQ Assay was used to sequence the TCRbeta CDR3 regions. TCRdb took over this immuneACCESS table, retaining in-frame rearrangements with V and J assigned. Such tables are incomplete; in checked studies, under half of the missing clones stem from an unresolved V gene, and the remainder is unexplained. The sample table contains 12,000 or so clones; only one count was recorded for about four fifths of them. Roughly a fifth of the sample rests with the top ten. Patients with a history of autoimmune disease or receiving systemic immunosuppression were excluded from the trial. In every dose cohort, peripheral blood was drawn for TCR sequencing at baseline, cycle 4 day 1, and cycle 7 day 1. The samples were drawn from a first-in-human, open-label, multicenter phase I dose-escalation trial of ivuxolimab. The trial enrolled adults with locally advanced or metastatic head and neck squamous cell, hepatocellular, melanoma or renal cell carcinoma. Before TCR sequencing, CD4+ and CD8+ T cells were separately sorted from peripheral blood.

The rearrangement joined TRBV6-4 to TRBJ1-1; the best D guess is TRBD1, with 5 bases matching. The specimen was CD4+ or CD8+ T cells sorted from blood, collected in a trial of the OX40 agonist ivuxolimab. This clonotype was sampled from an adult with an advanced solid tumor such as melanoma, head and neck, liver or kidney cancer. The base sequence is TGTGCCAGCAGTGACGGGGGGGACACTGAAGCTTTCTTT. This is translated as CASSDGGDTEAFF.